A selection of T cell receptor beta chains follows, all from one sample in a study of response to subunit inactivated influenza vaccine. TCRdb ran MiXCR on the RT-PCR reads and lists one entry per CDR3 protein. The table has about 520,000 distinct CDR3 sequences, 25% seen once. The specimen was CD4+ T cells sorted from PBMCs, collected roughly 5 days after vaccination. Every receptor here comes from a man aged 50 to 59 who received an inactivated influenza vaccine. The CDR3 runs from the conserved cysteine through the conserved F or W. D genes are given only for firm matches. The listing skips clone size in some rows; elsewhere it reads once, few, many or a size class.

D: NA
V: TRBV5-6
J: TRBJ2-7
size: few
DNA: TGTGCCAGCAGCTTGACGGGTATTGGGTACGAGCAGTACTTC
CDR3: CASSLTGIGYEQYF

D: NA
V: TRBV5-1
J: TRBJ2-5
size: few
DNA: TGCGCCAGCAGCTTTCGGGGCGGGAACGAAGAGACCCAGTACTTC
CDR3: CASSFRGGNEETQYF

D: TRBD2
V: TRBV11-2
J: TRBJ2-2
size: NA
DNA: TGTGCCAGCAGCTTAGGACCGACTAGCGGGAGGGCGAACACCGGGGAGCTGTTTTTT
CDR3: CASSLGPTSGRANTGELFF

D: TRBD2
V: TRBV10-3
J: TRBJ2-1
size: few
DNA: TGTGCCATCAGTGAGTCACTAGCGGGGAACTCCTACAATGAGCAGTTCTTC
CDR3: CAISESLAGNSYNEQFF

D: NA
V: TRBV5-5
J: TRBJ1-3
size: NA
DNA: TGTGCCAGCAGCCCGCTGGGACGTTACTCTGGAAACACCATATATTTT
CDR3: CASSPLGRYSGNTIYF

D: NA
V: TRBV4-2
J: TRBJ2-7
size: few
DNA: TGTGCCAGCAGCCAAGGTGGGAACTCCTACGAGCAGTACTTC
CDR3: CASSQGGNSYEQYF

D: TRBD2
V: TRBV20-1
J: TRBJ2-3
size: NA
DNA: TGCAGTGCTAGGGGAGGACTAGCGGGATTCACAGATACGCAGTATTTT
CDR3: CSARGGLAGFTDTQYF

D: NA
V: TRBV5-8
J: TRBJ1-1
size: NA
DNA: TGTGCCAGCAGCTTCAGGAGGGCCACTGAAGCTTTCTTT
CDR3: CASSFRRATEAFF

D: TRBD2
V: TRBV28
J: TRBJ2-1
size: few
DNA: TGTGCCAGCAGTCCCACTAGCGGGAGGGCAGTTAATGAGCAGTTCTTC
CDR3: CASSPTSGRAVNEQFF

D: NA
V: TRBV10-3
J: TRBJ2-6
size: NA
DNA: TGTGCCACAACAATAAGCTCTGGGGCCAACGTCCTGACTTTC
CDR3: CATTISSGANVLTF

D: NA
V: TRBV12-3/TRBV12-4
J: TRBJ2-7
size: many
DNA: TGTGCCAGCAGCCGAGGCTACGAGCAGTACTTC
CDR3: CASSRGYEQYF

D: NA
V: TRBV28
J: TRBJ2-7
size: once
DNA: TGTGCCAGCAGTCTTCCCTGGGGGAGATCGTACGAGCAGTACTTC
CDR3: CASSLPWGRSYEQYF

D: TRBD1
V: TRBV25-1
J: TRBJ2-7
size: few
DNA: TGTGCCAGCTCCCCTGGACAGGGAGTCTTCGAGCAGTACTTC
CDR3: CASSPGQGVFEQYF

D: NA
V: TRBV12-3/TRBV12-4
J: TRBJ2-7
size: few
DNA: TGTGCCAGCAGTCTCCTTGACAGCCTCTCCTACGAGCAGTACTTC
CDR3: CASSLLDSLSYEQYF

D: NA
V: TRBV20-1
J: TRBJ1-5
size: few
DNA: TGCAGTGCTAGTACGACATATGGCAATCAGCCCCAGCATTTT
CDR3: CSASTTYGNQPQHF

D: TRBD1
V: TRBV12-3/TRBV12-4
J: TRBJ1-3
size: NA
DNA: TGTGCCAGCAGTTTGTTAGCAGGGGGCGGAAACACCATATATTTT
CDR3: CASSLLAGGGNTIYF

D: NA
V: TRBV19
J: TRBJ2-1
size: NA
DNA: TGTGCCAGTAGTAAGGCAGGAGGGGCGAATGAGCAGTTCTTC
CDR3: CASSKAGGANEQFF

D: TRBD2
V: TRBV9
J: TRBJ2-5
size: NA
DNA: TGTGCCAGCAGCGTAGCTCCCAGCGGGGGTTATCAGACCCAGTACTTC
CDR3: CASSVAPSGGYQTQYF

D: TRBD2
V: TRBV5-1
J: TRBJ2-1
size: NA
DNA: TGCGCCAGCAGCTTGTTAACGGCTAGCGGGGTGGGTGAGCAGTTCTTC
CDR3: CASSLLTASGVGEQFF

D: NA
V: TRBV12-3/TRBV12-4
J: TRBJ2-1
size: NA
DNA: TGTGCCAGCAGTTTCGACCGGGACATGCTGTTCTTC
CDR3: CASSFDRDMLFF

D: NA
V: TRBV7-3
J: TRBJ2-1
size: few
DNA: TGTGCCAGCAGCTTAATGTTAGGGGAGCGGTTCTTC
CDR3: CASSLMLGERFF

D: NA
V: TRBV25-1
J: TRBJ1-1
size: NA
DNA: TGTGCCAGCAGTGAATATGACCCTTCATGGGAGAACACTGAAGCTTTCTTT
CDR3: CASSEYDPSWENTEAFF

D: NA
V: TRBV19
J: TRBJ1-5
size: NA
DNA: TGTGCCAGTAGTCTTAGATTTGATCAGCCCCAGCATTTT
CDR3: CASSLRFDQPQHF

D: TRBD1
V: TRBV7-2
J: TRBJ2-7
size: NA
DNA: TGTGCCAGCAGCTTAGCGTCGGGACAGGGCCCCTACGAGCAGTACTTC
CDR3: CASSLASGQGPYEQYF

D: TRBD1
V: TRBV28
J: TRBJ2-2
size: NA
DNA: TGTGCCAGCAGTTTAACCGGGACAGTCGCCACCGGGGAGCTGTTTTTT
CDR3: CASSLTGTVATGELFF

D: TRBD1
V: TRBV20-1
J: TRBJ1-2
size: many
DNA: TGCAGTGCTAGAGGCCGCGACAGGGAGACCTACACCTTC
CDR3: CSARGRDRETYTF

D: TRBD2
V: TRBV29-1
J: TRBJ2-1
size: NA
DNA: TGCAGCGCCCAGACTAGCGGGAGATATGGAGAGCAGTTCTTC
CDR3: CSAQTSGRYGEQFF

D: NA
V: TRBV9
J: TRBJ1-6
size: NA
DNA: TGTGCCAGCAGCGTAGTTTGGGACACGAATTCACCCCTCCACTTT
CDR3: CASSVVWDTNSPLHF

D: TRBD2
V: TRBV7-2
J: TRBJ2-3
size: NA
DNA: TGTGCCAGCAGCTTAGTTACTAGCGTAACAGATACGCAGTATTTT
CDR3: CASSLVTSVTDTQYF

D: TRBD1
V: TRBV5-1
J: TRBJ2-2
size: many
DNA: TGCGCCAGCAGCTTGGTCGGGACAGGGGAAGGCGGGGAGCTGTTTTTT
CDR3: CASSLVGTGEGGELFF

D: NA
V: TRBV7-2
J: TRBJ1-2
size: NA
DNA: TGTGCCAGCAGCTTGGGTGTGGGGGGGCTCAGCTATGGCTACACCTTC
CDR3: CASSLGVGGLSYGYTF

D: NA
V: TRBV20-1
J: TRBJ1-2
size: NA
DNA: TGCAGTGTCCAGGGTTTAGCGAACTATGGCTACACCTTC
CDR3: CSVQGLANYGYTF

D: TRBD2
V: TRBV4-2
J: TRBJ2-1
size: NA
DNA: TGTGCCAGCAGCCAGGTCGGGACTAGCGGGAGTAGGGGCAATGAGCAGTTCTTC
CDR3: CASSQVGTSGSRGNEQFF

D: TRBD1
V: TRBV12-3/TRBV12-4
J: TRBJ2-5
size: few
DNA: TGTGCCAGCAGTCGGGACAGGAGAGAGACCCAGTACTTC
CDR3: CASSRDRRETQYF

D: TRBD2
V: TRBV7-3
J: TRBJ2-5
size: few
DNA: TGTGCCAGCAGCTTAGTAGCGGGGGTCCAAGAGACCCAGTACTTC
CDR3: CASSLVAGVQETQYF

D: TRBD1
V: TRBV5-1
J: TRBJ1-6
size: NA
DNA: TGCGCCAGCAGCTTATGGACAGGCAGCTCCTATAATTCACCCCTCCACTTT
CDR3: CASSLWTGSSYNSPLHF

D: TRBD1
V: TRBV18
J: TRBJ2-7
size: NA
DNA: TGTGCCAGCTCACCAATCGGACAGGCGTACGAGCAGTACTTC
CDR3: CASSPIGQAYEQYF

D: TRBD1
V: TRBV14
J: TRBJ1-1
size: few
DNA: TGTGCCAGCAGCGCGGACAGGGCCTTCAACACTGAAGCTTTCTTT
CDR3: CASSADRAFNTEAFF

D: NA
V: TRBV29-1
J: TRBJ2-5
size: NA
DNA: TGCAGCGTTGAACGGGGGACCCAAGAGACCCAGTACTTC
CDR3: CSVERGTQETQYF

D: NA
V: TRBV4-3
J: TRBJ2-1
size: few
DNA: TGCGCCAGCAGCCAACAGTTGGAGAATGAGCAGTTCTTC
CDR3: CASSQQLENEQFF

D: NA
V: TRBV15
J: TRBJ2-2
size: NA
DNA: TGTGCCACCAGAGCGGCGGCGAACACCTGGGAGCTGTTTTTT
CDR3: CATRAAANTWELFF

D: NA
V: TRBV20-1
J: TRBJ2-3
size: NA
DNA: TGCAGTGCTAGAGGCCAACAGGTTTGGCGGTTGAATACGCAGTATTTT
CDR3: CSARGQQVWRLNTQYF

D: TRBD2
V: TRBV11-2
J: TRBJ2-1
size: NA
DNA: TGTGCCAGCAGCTTAACCGTCCCTAGCGGGAGTTCCAATGAGCAGTTCTTC
CDR3: CASSLTVPSGSSNEQFF

D: TRBD2
V: TRBV28
J: TRBJ2-1
size: NA
DNA: TGTGCCAGCAGTTTATCTTGGGTCGGACTAGCGGGGGCCCTTTCCTACAATGAGCAGTTCTTC
CDR3: CASSLSWVGLAGALSYNEQFF

D: NA
V: TRBV10-3
J: TRBJ1-1
size: NA
DNA: TGTGCCATCCGGGACTCCCTAAGGAACACTGAAGCTTTCTTT
CDR3: CAIRDSLRNTEAFF

D: TRBD1
V: TRBV4-3
J: TRBJ2-5
size: few
DNA: TGCGCCAGCAGCCAAGATATCGGGACAGGGGGCGTGAAGACCCAGTACTTC
CDR3: CASSQDIGTGGVKTQYF

D: NA
V: TRBV3-1
J: TRBJ2-7
size: few
DNA: TGTGCCAGCAATCTGGGAGGTCTCGAGCAGTACTTC
CDR3: CASNLGGLEQYF

D: NA
V: TRBV29-1
J: TRBJ2-1
size: few
DNA: TGCAGCGTTGAAGTGCTAGCAAACTACAATGAGCAGTTCTTC
CDR3: CSVEVLANYNEQFF

D: TRBD2
V: TRBV25-1
J: TRBJ2-1
size: few
DNA: TGTGCCAGCAGTGAATTAGGTAGCGGGAGGCTTTCCTACAATGAGCAGTTCTTC
CDR3: CASSELGSGRLSYNEQFF

D: NA
V: TRBV6-1
J: TRBJ2-1
size: few
DNA: TGTGCCAGCAGAGGTGCCTCGGGCGTCAATGAGCAGTTCTTC
CDR3: CASRGASGVNEQFF

D: NA
V: TRBV20-1
J: TRBJ2-2
size: once
DNA: TGCAGTGCTAGTGTGGGGGCCGCCGGGGAGCTGTTTTTT
CDR3: CSASVGAAGELFF